This T cell receptor (beta chain) was documented in a study of control samples from healthy donors and cancer patients. Sequenced by immunoSEQ multiplex PCR; TCRdb stores in-frame clones only, minus some. The sample has about 55,000 clones, 95% to 96% seen once. This TCR derives from a woman in her thirties in good health. Material: blood.

DNA of the CDR3: TGTGCCAGCAGCGTAGGACAGAAGAACACTGAAGCTTTCTTT. The encoded protein is CASSVGQKNTEAFF. V usage is TRBV9 and J usage is TRBJ1-1, with D maybe TRBD1 (5 bases). Trimming pared 0 bases from V and 1 base from J, leaving 7 bases between. CDR3 length: 14 residues. Germline loops: CDR1 SGDLS, CDR2 YYNGEE.